The entry below gives a single T cell receptor (beta chain) sequence along with its context. This record belongs to a study of blood T cell repertoires in COVID-19. Germline V gives CDR1 MNHEY, CDR2 SVGAGI. This CDR3 spans 14 amino acids. V gave up 5 bases and J gave up 4 bases; unmatched junction bases: 6. Sequencing was performed with immunoSEQ multiplex PCR; in TCRdb, only in-frame clones are kept and a portion is missing. The sample has about 240,000 clones, approximately 90% seen once; the top ten hold more than 3.5%. Material for sequencing was PBMCs or T cells enriched from blood (not recorded which). The chain joins TRBV6-5 to TRBJ1-2, with 8 bases aligning to TRBD1. This sequence originates from a woman aged 30 to 39 who had recovered from COVID-19. The CDR3 DNA is TGTGCCAGCAGTCAGGACAGGGCACCCTATGGCTACACCTTC. Its protein is CASSQDRAPYGYTF.